This TCR beta chain comes out of a study of metastatic and nonmetastatic thyroid tumors. Looking at the study overall: Malignant and benign thyroid patients had repertoires compared in peripheral blood and tumor or nodule tissue. Overall study findings and caveats: Compared with benign nodules, malignant thyroid tumors were reported to have significantly higher TCR beta diversity in both blood and tumor.

None of the patients had undergone any treatment ahead of thyroid surgery. This clone showed up many times. What it binds is not known. Under the authors' procedure: Built for papillary thyroid cancer, a distant-metastasis classifier drew on CDR3 differences across clinicopathological groups. MiXCR was used by TCRdb to re-call the PCR reads. The V and J calls follow TCRdb's processing rather than the paper's. In the table there are 45,000 to 60,000 clones, approximately 17% of which are singletons. Germline V lookup: CDR1 MDHEN, CDR2 SYDVKM. V was cut by 7 bases and J by 2 bases, with 10 bases left in between. This CDR3 contains 13 residues.

V usage is TRBV28 and J usage is TRBJ2-3; a weak D match, TRBD2 (5 bases). The TCR was taken from a female donor with papillary thyroid cancer or a benign thyroid nodule (not recorded which). Some clones in this sample may be carry-over from other donors' samples. Sequencing input: blood. For the CDR3, the DNA is TGTGCCAGCATCCGGGAAAACACAGATACGCAGTATTTT. Its translation is CASIRENTDTQYF.